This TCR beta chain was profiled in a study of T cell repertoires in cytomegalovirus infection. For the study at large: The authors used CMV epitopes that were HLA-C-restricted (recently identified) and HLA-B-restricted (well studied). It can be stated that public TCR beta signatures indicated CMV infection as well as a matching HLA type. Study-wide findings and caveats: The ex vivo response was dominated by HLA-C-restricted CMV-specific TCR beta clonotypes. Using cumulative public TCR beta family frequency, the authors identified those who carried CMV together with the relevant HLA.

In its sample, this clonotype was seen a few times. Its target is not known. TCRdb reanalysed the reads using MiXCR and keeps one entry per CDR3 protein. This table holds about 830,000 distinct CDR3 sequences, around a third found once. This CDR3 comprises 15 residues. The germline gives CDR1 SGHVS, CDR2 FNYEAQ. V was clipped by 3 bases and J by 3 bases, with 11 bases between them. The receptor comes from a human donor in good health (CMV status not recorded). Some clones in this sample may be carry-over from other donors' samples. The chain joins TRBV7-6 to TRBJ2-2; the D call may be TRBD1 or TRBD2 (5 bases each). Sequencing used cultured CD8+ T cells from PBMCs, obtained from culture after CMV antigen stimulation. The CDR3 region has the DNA TGTGCCAGCAGCTTCCACGGGACGGACACCGGGGAGCTGTTTTTT. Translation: CASSFHGTDTGELFF.